The 11 T cell receptor beta chains reported below all come from one sample, sequenced in a study of shared clonotypes between healthy human individuals. Sequencing was performed with immunoSEQ multiplex PCR; in TCRdb, only in-frame clones are kept and a portion is missing. The sample gives about 1.5 million clones, 95% to 99% of which show up once; approximately 0.45% is in the top ten. Sequencing was done on a sample of naive CD4+ T cells sorted from blood. Subset in this sample: CD45RA+ positively selected. Receptors were obtained from a man younger than 45 in good health.

Worth noting for this clone: Other DNA sequences in this sample translate to the same CDR3. The rearrangement joins TRBV5-5 to TRBJ1-3; tentatively, D is TRBD1 (5 bases). V was trimmed by 4 bases and J by 0 bases, leaving 8 bases between them. The CDR3 has 14 residues. CDR1 is SGHKS and CDR2 is YYEKEE in the germline V gene (reference sequence). The CDR3 bases are TGTGCCAGCAGCGGGACGGTCTCTGGAAACACCATATATTTT. Protein product: CASSGTVSGNTIYF.

V gene TRBV13 combines with J gene TRBJ2-2, with 8 bases matching TRBD1. Germline CDR1 and CDR2: PRHDT and FYEKMQ (reference sequence). The CDR3 covers 16 residues. The V gene end was trimmed by 5 bases and the J gene end by 0 bases; junction bases not matched to a gene: 5. The chain's CDR3 is CASSVNRGTNTGELFF. In DNA form, the CDR3 reads TGTGCCAGCAGCGTTAACAGGGGGACGAACACCGGGGAGCTGTTTTTT. Variable domain in full (rest from reference TRBV13 and TRBJ2-2): AAGVIQSPRHLIKEKRETATLKCYPIPRHDTVYWYQQGPGQDPQFLISFYEKMQSDKGSIPDRFSAQQFSDYHSELNMSSLELGDSALYFCASSVNRGTNTGELFFGEGSRLTVL.

The chain has TRBV25-1 and TRBJ2-5; a weak D match, TRBD2 (5 bases). The germline V and J ends were trimmed by 1 base and 5 bases, with 11 bases remaining between them. Germline V lookup: CDR1 MGHDK, CDR2 SYGVNS. CDR3 length: 14 amino acids. The CDR3 here is CASSELRAGETQYF. Here the CDR3 DNA reads TGTGCCAGCAGTGAATTGAGGGCGGGCGAGACCCAGTACTTC.

This chain uses TRBV6-1 with TRBJ2-1; a possible D gene is TRBD2 (6 bases). Trimming left V 8 bases short and J 7 bases short, with 15 bases between. Per the germline V gene, CDR1 is MNHNS and CDR2 is SASEGT. The CDR3 is 13 amino acids. The CDR3 here is CASLRLGQNEQFF. The CDR3 region has the DNA TGTGCCAGCCTCAGACTAGGCCAGAATGAGCAGTTCTTC.

The V and J genes are TRBV2 and TRBJ2-3, with 8 bases that match TRBD2. J was trimmed by 3 bases and V by 7 bases; bases with no gene match: 6. CDR1 is SNHLY, CDR2 FYNNEI, per germline. The CDR3 length is 14 residues. This chain's CDR3 is CASIPGLETDTQYF. CDR3 bases: TGTGCCAGCATTCCGGGACTAGAAACAGATACGCAGTATTTT.

As regards this clone: This sample also contains other DNA sequences that code for the same CDR3. The CDR3 DNA follows: TGCGCCAGCAGCTCGGGACAGGGTCGTACCGGGGAGCTGTTTTTT. It is translated as CASSSGQGRTGELFF. V and J are TRBV5-1 and TRBJ2-2; 9 nucleotides match TRBD1. Germline V gene data show CDR1 as SGHRS and CDR2 as YFSETQ. The CDR3 totals 15 residues. With V trimmed by 3 bases and J by 5 bases, 5 bases remained unmatched. Full variable domain (rest looked up from reference TRBV5-1 and TRBJ2-2): KAGVTQTPRYLIKTRGQQVTLSCSPISGHRSVSWYQQTPGQGLQFLFEYFSETQRNKGNFPGRFSGRQFSNSRSEMNVSTLELGDSALYLCASSSGQGRTGELFFGEGSRLTVL.

The J gene is TRBJ2-1, the V gene TRBV5-6; 11 bases fit TRBD2. The CDR3 extends over 15 amino acids. Trimming cost V 0 bases and J 9 bases; bases outside gene matches: 5. Germline-derived CDR1 and CDR2 are SGHDT and YYEEEE. The CDR3 DNA reads as TGTGCCAGCAGCTTGGTAGCGGGAGGGCCCCGTGAGCAGTTCTTC. As protein: CASSLVAGGPREQFF.

This clone showed up just once. This sequence joins TRBV5-1 and TRBJ1-5; D is possibly TRBD1 (6 bases). The CDR3 is 15 residues long. Germline V gene data show CDR1 as SGHRS and CDR2 as YFSETQ. V shed 4 bases and J shed 3 bases, with 14 bases lying between them. This CDR3 is CASSPTGVNNQPQHF. The CDR3 DNA follows: TGCGCCAGCAGCCCGACAGGAGTCAACAATCAGCCCCAGCATTTT.

The rearrangement links TRBV19 to TRBJ2-1, with 7 bases fitting TRBD2. CDR1 is LNHDA and CDR2 is SQIVND in the germline V gene (reference sequence). The CDR3 extends over 13 amino acids. V gave up 10 bases and J gave up 2 bases; unmatched junction bases: 5. CDR3 region: CATASGAYNEQFF. The CDR3 bases are TGTGCCACCGCTAGCGGCGCCTACAATGAGCAGTTCTTC.

The DNA for the CDR3 is TGTGCCAGCAGTTTTGTAGCCCAGAACTACGAGCAGTACTTC. Translation gives CASSFVAQNYEQYF. The V and J genes are TRBV28 and TRBJ2-7; D call uncertain. CDR1 is MDHEN, CDR2 SYDVKM, per germline. The CDR3 contains 14 residues. V was trimmed by 3 bases and J by 3 bases, leaving 12 bases between them.

The rearrangement joins TRBV27 to TRBJ1-1; perhaps TRBD1 as D (5 bases). Germline loops: CDR1 MNHEY, CDR2 SMNVEV (reference sequence). V was clipped by 5 bases and J by 2 bases, with 21 bases between them. The CDR3 consists of 17 residues. The CDR3 sequence: CASSQRQNPRGNTEAFF. The CDR3 nucleotides are TGTGCCAGCAGTCAGAGACAGAACCCTCGGGGAAACACTGAAGCTTTCTTT.